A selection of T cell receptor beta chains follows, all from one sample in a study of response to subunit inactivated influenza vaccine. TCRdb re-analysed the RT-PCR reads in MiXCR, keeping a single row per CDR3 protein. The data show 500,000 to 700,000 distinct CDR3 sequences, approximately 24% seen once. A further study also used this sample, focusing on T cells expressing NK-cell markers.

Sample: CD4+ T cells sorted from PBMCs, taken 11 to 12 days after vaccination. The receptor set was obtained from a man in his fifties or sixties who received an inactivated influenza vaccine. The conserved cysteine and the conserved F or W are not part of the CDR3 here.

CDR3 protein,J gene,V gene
ASSRASGEETQY,TRBJ2-5,TRBV18
ASSAGRRNTIY,TRBJ1-3,TRBV7-9
ASSQDWQGANEQF,TRBJ2-1,TRBV4-2
ASSIDGRNY,TRBJ2-7,TRBV19
ASSPIAPLDEQF,TRBJ2-1,TRBV11-1
ASSIRADTQY,TRBJ2-3,TRBV19
ASSQQVGFGRFGYEQY,TRBJ2-7,TRBV4-2
ASSEVVTGQPQH,TRBJ1-5,TRBV2
SASVVPQAF,TRBJ1-1,TRBV20-1
ASSLNQHNEQF,TRBJ2-1,TRBV5-1
ASSPFRGLGTEAF,TRBJ1-1,TRBV27
SAPRASGTYEQY,TRBJ2-7,TRBV20-1
ASSLTSRNTGELF,TRBJ2-2,TRBV7-3
ATRGLGIQGISEAF,TRBJ1-1,TRBV2
ASSPSGSRNTGELF,TRBJ2-2,TRBV9
ASSLASSGRGGELF,TRBJ2-2,TRBV7-2
ASSPWTVSNQPQH,TRBJ1-5,TRBV6-2/TRBV6-3
ASSLEAGAYEQY,TRBJ2-7,TRBV5-1
SARAPGAGVDEQF,TRBJ2-1,TRBV20-1
DDRTANTGELF,TRBJ2-2,TRBV10-3
ASSQTDQETQY,TRBJ2-5,TRBV4-2
ASSLVTWREGLYNEQF,TRBJ2-1,TRBV27
ASAGRGGHNEQF,TRBJ2-1,TRBV7-2
ASSVVAGAGEQY,TRBJ2-7,TRBV25-1
ASSWSGSYEQY,TRBJ2-7,TRBV7-2
ASSLSYLWGQSAGANVLT,TRBJ2-6,TRBV11-1
ASRDRVVETQY,TRBJ2-5,TRBV6-1